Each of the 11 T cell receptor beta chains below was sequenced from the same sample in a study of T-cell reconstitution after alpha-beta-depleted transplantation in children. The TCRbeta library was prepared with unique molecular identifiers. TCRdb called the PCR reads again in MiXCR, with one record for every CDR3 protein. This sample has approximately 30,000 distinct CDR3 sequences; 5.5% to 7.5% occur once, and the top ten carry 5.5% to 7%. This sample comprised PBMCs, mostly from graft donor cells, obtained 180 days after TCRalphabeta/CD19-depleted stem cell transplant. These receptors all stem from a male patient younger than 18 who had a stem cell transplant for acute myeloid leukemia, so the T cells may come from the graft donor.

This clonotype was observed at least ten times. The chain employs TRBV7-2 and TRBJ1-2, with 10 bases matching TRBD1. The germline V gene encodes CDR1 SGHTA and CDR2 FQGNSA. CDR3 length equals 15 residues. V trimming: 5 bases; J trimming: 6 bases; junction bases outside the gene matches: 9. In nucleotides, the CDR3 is TGTGCCAGCAGCCGACAGGGGGCAAGAAGGGATGGCTACACCTTC. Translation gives CASSRQGARRDGYTF. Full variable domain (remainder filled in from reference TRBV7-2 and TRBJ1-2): GAGVSQSPSNKVTEKGKDVELRCDPISGHTALYWYRQSLGQGLEFLIYFQGNSAPDKSGLPSDRFSAERTGGSVSTLTIQRTQQEDSAVYLCASSRQGARRDGYTFGSGTRLTVV.

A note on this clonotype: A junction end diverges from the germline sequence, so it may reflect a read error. This chain's CDR3 is CASSQAENWASGGLGYNEQLF. CDR3 DNA sequence: TGTGCCAGCAGCCAAGCAGAAAATTGGGCTAGCGGGGGACTAGGCTACAATGAGCAGTTGTTC. V usage is TRBV14 and J usage is TRBJ2-1; 10 positions match TRBD2. Germline CDR1 and CDR2: SGHDN and FVKESK. The CDR3 has 21 amino acids.

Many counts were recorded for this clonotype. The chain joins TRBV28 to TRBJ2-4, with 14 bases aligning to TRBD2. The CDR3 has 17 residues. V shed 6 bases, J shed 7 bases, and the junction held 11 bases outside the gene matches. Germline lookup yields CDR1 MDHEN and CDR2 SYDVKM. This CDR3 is CASSLTSGRAGLNIQYF. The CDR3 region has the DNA TGTGCCAGCAGCCTGACTAGCGGGAGGGCCGGTTTGAACATTCAGTACTTC.

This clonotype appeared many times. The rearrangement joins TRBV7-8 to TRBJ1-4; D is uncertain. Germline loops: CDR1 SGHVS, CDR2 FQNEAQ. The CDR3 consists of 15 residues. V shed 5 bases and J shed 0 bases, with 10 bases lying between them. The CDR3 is CASSPRVSTNEKLFF. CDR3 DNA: TGTGCCAGCAGCCCTCGGGTTTCAACTAATGAAAAACTGTTTTTT.

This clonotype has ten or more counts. The CDR3 bases are TGTGCCAGCAGCCAAGGGGCCAGGAGCTCTGGAAACACCATATATTTT. This translates into CASSQGARSSGNTIYF. The rearrangement uses TRBV3-1 and TRBJ1-3; D unclear. The CDR3 runs to 16 residues. Germline CDR1 reads LGHDT; CDR2 reads YNNKEL (reference sequence). V shed 1 base and J shed 0 bases, with 10 bases lying between them.

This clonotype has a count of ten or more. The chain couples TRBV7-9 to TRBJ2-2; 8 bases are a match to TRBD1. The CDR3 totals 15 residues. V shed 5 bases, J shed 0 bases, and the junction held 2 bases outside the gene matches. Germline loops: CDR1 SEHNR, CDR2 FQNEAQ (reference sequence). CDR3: CASSGTGTNTGELFF. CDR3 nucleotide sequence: TGTGCCAGCAGCGGGACAGGCACGAACACCGGGGAGCTGTTTTTT.

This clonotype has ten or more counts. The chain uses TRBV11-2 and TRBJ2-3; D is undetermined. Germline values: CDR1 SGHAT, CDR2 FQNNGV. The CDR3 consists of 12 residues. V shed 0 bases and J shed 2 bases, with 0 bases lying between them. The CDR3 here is CASSLDTDTQYF. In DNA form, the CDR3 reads TGTGCCAGCAGCTTAGACACAGATACGCAGTATTTT.

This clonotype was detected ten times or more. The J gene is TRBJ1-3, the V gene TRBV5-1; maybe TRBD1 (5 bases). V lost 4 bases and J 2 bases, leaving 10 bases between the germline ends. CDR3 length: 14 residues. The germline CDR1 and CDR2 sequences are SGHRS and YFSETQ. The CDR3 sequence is CASSASGAGNTIYF. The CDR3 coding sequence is TGCGCCAGCAGCGCTTCGGGGGCTGGAAACACCATATATTTT.

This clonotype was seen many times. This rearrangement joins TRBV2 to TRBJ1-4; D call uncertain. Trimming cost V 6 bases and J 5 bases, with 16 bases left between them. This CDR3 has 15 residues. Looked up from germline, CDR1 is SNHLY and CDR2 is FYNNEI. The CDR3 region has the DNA TGTGCCAGCAGCCCCCTTGAGAGGAGCAATGAAAAACTGTTTTTT. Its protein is CASSPLERSNEKLFF. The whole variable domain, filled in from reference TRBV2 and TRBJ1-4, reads EPEVTQTPSHQVTQMGQEVILRCVPISNHLYFYWYRQILGQKVEFLVSFYNNEISEKSEIFDDQFSVERPDGSNFTLKIRSTKLEDSAMYFCASSPLERSNEKLFFGSGTQLSVL.

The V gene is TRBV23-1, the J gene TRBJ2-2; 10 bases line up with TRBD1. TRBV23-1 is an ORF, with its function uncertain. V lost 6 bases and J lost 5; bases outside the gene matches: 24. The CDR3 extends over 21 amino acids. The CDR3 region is CASRGLREGTGATTTTGELFF. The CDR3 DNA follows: TGCGCCAGCAGGGGCCTAAGGGAAGGGACAGGGGCGACCACAACTACCGGGGAGCTGTTTTTT.

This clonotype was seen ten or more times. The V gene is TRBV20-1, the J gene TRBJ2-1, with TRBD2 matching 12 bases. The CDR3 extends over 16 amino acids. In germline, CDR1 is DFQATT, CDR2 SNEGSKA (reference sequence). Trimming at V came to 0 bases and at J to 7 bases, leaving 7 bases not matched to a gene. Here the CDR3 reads CSARDWASGGVNEQFF. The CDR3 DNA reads TGCAGTGCTAGAGATTGGGCTAGCGGGGGGGTAAATGAGCAGTTCTTC.